Listed below are T cell receptor beta chains from one sample, sequenced in a study of blood T cell repertoires in COVID-19. Clones were sequenced by immunoSEQ multiplex PCR, and TCRdb holds only the in-frame ones, with some missing. This table has about 130,000 clones, just under 85% appearing once. The specimen was PBMCs or T cells enriched from blood (not recorded which). The receptors here all came from a man aged 45 to 65 who had recovered from COVID-19. CDR3s include the opening cysteine and the closing phenylalanine or tryptophan. Each record gives: D gene, J gene, V gene, clone size, CDR3 DNA, CDR3 protein. D genes are given only for firm matches. Size values are once, few and many counts, or a class for expanded clones, and some rows have none.

D gene: TRBD1; J gene: TRBJ2-1; V gene: TRBV7-9; clone size: NA; CDR3 DNA: TGTGCCAGCAGCGGTCCGGGACAGGGGGTCAATGAGCAGTTCTTC; CDR3 protein: CASSGPGQGVNEQFF
D gene: TRBD1; J gene: TRBJ1-2; V gene: TRBV6-2/TRBV6-3; clone size: once; CDR3 DNA: TGTGCCAGCAGACCTACGGACAGGGACTATGGCTACACCTTC; CDR3 protein: CASRPTDRDYGYTF
D gene: TRBD1; J gene: TRBJ1-4; V gene: TRBV18; clone size: NA; CDR3 DNA: TGTGCCAGCTCACCCCCACAGGGGATCGGAGAAAAACTGTTTTTT; CDR3 protein: CASSPPQGIGEKLFF
D gene: NA; J gene: TRBJ2-2; V gene: TRBV28; clone size: NA; CDR3 DNA: TGTGCCAGCAGTTTGGGGACTCTTAACACCGGGGAGCTGTTTTTT; CDR3 protein: CASSLGTLNTGELFF
D gene: NA; J gene: TRBJ2-5; V gene: TRBV25-1; clone size: NA; CDR3 DNA: TGTGCCAGCAGGAAAAGGGCGGGAAGTGAGACCCAGTACTTC; CDR3 protein: CASRKRAGSETQYF
D gene: NA; J gene: TRBJ1-2; V gene: TRBV5-4; clone size: NA; CDR3 DNA: TGTGCCAGCAGCTCCTCTTATGGCTACACCTTC; CDR3 protein: CASSSSYGYTF
D gene: NA; J gene: TRBJ1-3; V gene: TRBV14; clone size: few; CDR3 DNA: TGTGCCAGCAGCCAAGAGAGGGCCTCTGGAAACACCATATATTTT; CDR3 protein: CASSQERASGNTIYF
D gene: NA; J gene: TRBJ1-4; V gene: TRBV19; clone size: NA; CDR3 DNA: TGTGCCAGTAGTATCCTACAGGGTGTCGATGAAAAACTGTTTTTT; CDR3 protein: CASSILQGVDEKLFF
D gene: TRBD2; J gene: TRBJ2-7; V gene: TRBV5-4; clone size: NA; CDR3 DNA: TGTGCCAGCAGCACGGGGGGGTACGAGCAGTACTTC; CDR3 protein: CASSTGGYEQYF
D gene: TRBD1; J gene: TRBJ1-4; V gene: TRBV19; clone size: NA; CDR3 DNA: TGTGCCAGTAGTAAGGGACAGAGGGCAACTAATGAAAAACTGTTTTTT; CDR3 protein: CASSKGQRATNEKLFF
D gene: TRBD2; J gene: TRBJ2-1; V gene: TRBV10-3; clone size: few; CDR3 DNA: TGTGCCATCAGCGCGGGACTAGCGGAGCAGTTCTTC; CDR3 protein: CAISAGLAEQFF
D gene: TRBD1; J gene: TRBJ1-1; V gene: TRBV4-1; clone size: NA; CDR3 DNA: TGCGCCAGCAGCCAGAGACAGGGAACTGAAGCTTTCTTT; CDR3 protein: CASSQRQGTEAFF
D gene: TRBD2; J gene: TRBJ2-7; V gene: TRBV6-1; clone size: NA; CDR3 DNA: TGTGCCAGCAGTGAAGCGAGCCTAGCGGGGGCCTACGAGCAGTACTTC; CDR3 protein: CASSEASLAGAYEQYF
D gene: NA; J gene: TRBJ2-1; V gene: TRBV12-3/TRBV12-4; clone size: NA; CDR3 DNA: TGTGCCAGCAGTCCCGGACTAAATGAGCAGTTCTTC; CDR3 protein: CASSPGLNEQFF
D gene: NA; J gene: TRBJ2-3; V gene: TRBV9; clone size: once; CDR3 DNA: TGTGCCAGCAGCGTAGCGGCGGGCTCTAGCACAGATACGCAGTATTTT; CDR3 protein: CASSVAAGSSTDTQYF
D gene: NA; J gene: TRBJ1-2; V gene: TRBV6-5; clone size: NA; CDR3 DNA: TGTGCCAGCAAAGCGGGAATCGACTATGGCTACACCTTC; CDR3 protein: CASKAGIDYGYTF
D gene: NA; J gene: TRBJ2-5; V gene: TRBV28; clone size: NA; CDR3 DNA: TGTGCCAGCAGTCCCGCCGCAGGGCGAGAGACCCAGTACTTC; CDR3 protein: CASSPAAGRETQYF
D gene: TRBD1; J gene: TRBJ1-4; V gene: TRBV18; clone size: NA; CDR3 DNA: TGTGCCAGCTCACCCGGACAGGGGAGCTTTGAAAAACTGTTTTTT; CDR3 protein: CASSPGQGSFEKLFF
D gene: TRBD2; J gene: TRBJ2-3; V gene: TRBV11-2; clone size: NA; CDR3 DNA: TGTGCCAGCAGCTTAGGATCGCTAGCGGGGACCGCCACAGATACGCAGTATTTT; CDR3 protein: CASSLGSLAGTATDTQYF
D gene: NA; J gene: TRBJ2-2; V gene: TRBV4-3; clone size: NA; CDR3 DNA: TGCGCCAGCAGCCAAGACAGGGACACCGGGGAGCTGTTTTTT; CDR3 protein: CASSQDRDTGELFF
D gene: NA; J gene: TRBJ1-4; V gene: TRBV11-2; clone size: NA; CDR3 DNA: TGTGCCAGCGAGACATCAACTAATGAAAAACTGTTTTTT; CDR3 protein: CASETSTNEKLFF
D gene: NA; J gene: TRBJ1-4; V gene: TRBV4-3; clone size: few; CDR3 DNA: TGCGCCAGCAGCCAAGACCGGGACATTTTGGAAAAACTGTTTTTT; CDR3 protein: CASSQDRDILEKLFF
D gene: NA; J gene: TRBJ1-5; V gene: TRBV27; clone size: NA; CDR3 DNA: TGTGCCAGCAGCCGCGGACGGGATCATCAGCCCCAGCATTTT; CDR3 protein: CASSRGRDHQPQHF
D gene: TRBD1; J gene: TRBJ2-2; V gene: TRBV19; clone size: NA; CDR3 DNA: TGTGCCAGTAGTATCGGGGGACAGGCTGGACGGGGGGAGCTGTTTTTT; CDR3 protein: CASSIGGQAGRGELFF
D gene: TRBD1; J gene: TRBJ2-2; V gene: TRBV25-1; clone size: NA; CDR3 DNA: TGTGCCAGCACCCCGCAGGGGGCGGGCACCGGGGAGCTGTTTTTT; CDR3 protein: CASTPQGAGTGELFF
D gene: NA; J gene: TRBJ2-7; V gene: TRBV6-5; clone size: NA; CDR3 DNA: TGTGCCAGCAGGGAGCAGGGGAGCTCCTACGAGCAGTACTTC; CDR3 protein: CASREQGSSYEQYF
D gene: TRBD1; J gene: TRBJ2-1; V gene: TRBV5-6; clone size: NA; CDR3 DNA: TGTGCCAGCAGCTTGTGGGGACAGGGGGCGAGAATTTCCTACAATGAGCAGTTCTTC; CDR3 protein: CASSLWGQGARISYNEQFF
D gene: TRBD1; J gene: TRBJ1-1; V gene: TRBV7-2; clone size: NA; CDR3 DNA: TGTGCCAGCAGCTTAGTACAGGGGGGAGGTGAAGCTTTCTTT; CDR3 protein: CASSLVQGGGEAFF
D gene: TRBD1; J gene: TRBJ2-1; V gene: TRBV4-1; clone size: NA; CDR3 DNA: TGCGCCAGCAGCCCCCGACAGGGGGCATGGGATGAGCAGTTCTTC; CDR3 protein: CASSPRQGAWDEQFF
D gene: NA; J gene: TRBJ2-3; V gene: TRBV21-1; clone size: once; CDR3 DNA: TGTGCCAGCAGCAAAGTTCCCGAAGCGATAGCGGGGAGCAGGACAGATACGCAGTATTTT; CDR3 protein: CASSKVPEAIAGSRTDTQYF
D gene: NA; J gene: TRBJ1-6; V gene: TRBV25-1; clone size: NA; CDR3 DNA: TGTGCCAGCAGTGAACAGGGGCCATCACAAAATTCACCCCTCCACTTT; CDR3 protein: CASSEQGPSQNSPLHF
D gene: TRBD1; J gene: TRBJ1-5; V gene: TRBV28; clone size: NA; CDR3 DNA: TGTGCCAGCACCCTGGGACAGGGGAATCAGCCCCAGCATTTT; CDR3 protein: CASTLGQGNQPQHF
D gene: NA; J gene: TRBJ2-5; V gene: TRBV7-2; clone size: NA; CDR3 DNA: TGTGCCAGCAGCTTAATGGAGAACAAAGAGACCCAGTACTTC; CDR3 protein: CASSLMENKETQYF
D gene: TRBD1; J gene: TRBJ1-6; V gene: TRBV19; clone size: NA; CDR3 DNA: TGTGCCAGTAGTAAACCAGGGGGTCCCTCAACCGGTTATAATTCACCCCTCCACTTT; CDR3 protein: CASSKPGGPSTGYNSPLHF
D gene: TRBD2; J gene: TRBJ2-1; V gene: TRBV24-1; clone size: NA; CDR3 DNA: TGTGCCACCAGTGCGGGGCGGGGGTACTACAATGAGCAGTTCTTC; CDR3 protein: CATSAGRGYYNEQFF
D gene: TRBD1; J gene: TRBJ2-3; V gene: TRBV18; clone size: NA; CDR3 DNA: TGTGCCAGCTCACCGACAGGGCCGGCAGATACGCAGTATTTT; CDR3 protein: CASSPTGPADTQYF
D gene: NA; J gene: TRBJ2-3; V gene: TRBV11-2; clone size: NA; CDR3 DNA: TGTGCCAGCAGCTTAGTTCAGGGGTCAGATACGCAGTATTTT; CDR3 protein: CASSLVQGSDTQYF
D gene: TRBD1; J gene: TRBJ2-7; V gene: TRBV5-6; clone size: few; CDR3 DNA: TGTGCCAGCAGCTCAAGCCGGACAGGGGGTGCCTACGAGCAGTACTTC; CDR3 protein: CASSSSRTGGAYEQYF
D gene: TRBD1; J gene: TRBJ1-6; V gene: TRBV28; clone size: NA; CDR3 DNA: TGTGCCAGCTCAGGGGGCAGTTATTCACCCCTCCACTTT; CDR3 protein: CASSGGSYSPLHF
D gene: NA; J gene: TRBJ2-7; V gene: TRBV5-1; clone size: NA; CDR3 DNA: TGCGCCAGCAGCTTCGGCAGGGGTTACGAGCAGTACTTC; CDR3 protein: CASSFGRGYEQYF
D gene: TRBD1; J gene: TRBJ1-5; V gene: TRBV28; clone size: NA; CDR3 DNA: TGTGCCAGCAGTACCACAGGGGGCGCGGGGCAGCCCCAGCATTTT; CDR3 protein: CASSTTGGAGQPQHF
D gene: TRBD1; J gene: TRBJ1-6; V gene: TRBV7-2; clone size: NA; CDR3 DNA: TGTGCCAGCAACTCGGACAGGGGATCACCCCTCCACTTT; CDR3 protein: CASNSDRGSPLHF
D gene: TRBD1; J gene: TRBJ2-2; V gene: TRBV5-4; clone size: NA; CDR3 DNA: TGTGCCAGCAGCTTGAACAGGGGCATCGCCGGGGAGCTGTTTTTT; CDR3 protein: CASSLNRGIAGELFF
D gene: NA; J gene: TRBJ1-1; V gene: TRBV7-2; clone size: NA; CDR3 DNA: TGTGCCAGCAGCTTCGGCGGTGGGGGGAATGAAGCTTTCTTT; CDR3 protein: CASSFGGGGNEAFF
D gene: NA; J gene: TRBJ2-1; V gene: TRBV4-1; clone size: NA; CDR3 DNA: TGCGCCAGCAGCCAAGCGGGGACTCGCACCTACAATGAGCAGTTCTTC; CDR3 protein: CASSQAGTRTYNEQFF
D gene: NA; J gene: TRBJ2-7; V gene: TRBV12-3/TRBV12-4; clone size: NA; CDR3 DNA: TGTGCCGTCGAGCTACACGAGCAGTACTTC; CDR3 protein: CAVELHEQYF
D gene: NA; J gene: TRBJ1-2; V gene: TRBV14; clone size: NA; CDR3 DNA: TGTGCCAGCAGCCAAGAGGACAGCTATGGCTACACCTTC; CDR3 protein: CASSQEDSYGYTF
D gene: NA; J gene: TRBJ2-7; V gene: TRBV12-2; clone size: NA; CDR3 DNA: TGTGCAAGTCGCACCTCAGGCTCTAGCGGGGGCTACGAGCAGTACTTC; CDR3 protein: CASRTSGSSGGYEQYF
D gene: TRBD1; J gene: TRBJ1-4; V gene: TRBV2; clone size: NA; CDR3 DNA: TGTGCCAGCAGTGAACAGGGACAGGGTAATGAAAAACTGTTTTTT; CDR3 protein: CASSEQGQGNEKLFF